These 16 T cell receptor beta chains originate from one sample sequenced in a study of blood T cell repertoires in COVID-19. Measured with immunoSEQ multiplex PCR; TCRdb has only the in-frame clones, and not every one. This sample has some 56,000 clones, with 82% found just once. What was sequenced was peripheral blood. The receptors originated from an elderly man with COVID-19, enrolled during active disease.

The chain joins TRBV3-1 (or the pseudogene TRBV3-2) to TRBJ2-3, with D maybe TRBD1 (6 bases). The germline gives CDR1 LGHDT, CDR2 YNNKEL (reference sequence). Trimming took 1 base from V and 3 from J, leaving 11 bases between them. This CDR3 has 15 amino acids. The CDR3 is CASSQGTGSTDTQYF. The CDR3 nucleotides read TGTGCCAGCAGCCAAGGAACAGGGAGTACAGATACGCAGTATTTT.

This chain connects TRBV5-6 to TRBJ2-6, with 11 bases matching TRBD1. The germline gives CDR1 SGHDT, CDR2 YYEEEE. V lost 4 bases and J lost 0; bases outside the gene matches: 3. The CDR3 runs to 17 residues. The DNA of the CDR3 is TGTGCCAGCAGCCCGGGACAGGGGGTCTCTGGGGCCAACGTCCTGACTTTC. This encodes CASSPGQGVSGANVLTF.

V usage is TRBV5-4 and J usage is TRBJ2-3; D may be TRBD1 (6 bases). V was pared by 4 bases and J by 8 bases, with 23 bases between. This CDR3 has 16 residues. The germline V gene encodes CDR1 SGHNT and CDR2 YYREEE (reference sequence). CDR3 in amino acids: CASSPSGGRGTGTQYF. The CDR3 DNA follows: TGTGCCAGCAGCCCCTCAGGTGGCAGGGGCACGGGTACGCAGTATTTT.

The chain links TRBV6-5 to TRBJ1-1, with 11 nucleotides matching TRBD1. The CDR3 loop spans 15 amino acids. V shed 4 bases, J shed 9 bases, and the junction held 10 bases outside the gene matches. Germline loops: CDR1 MNHEY, CDR2 SVGAGI. The CDR3 DNA sequence: TGTGCCAGCAGTTCCGGGGCCGGGACAGGGGGGAAAGCTTTCTTT. This sequence encodes CASSSGAGTGGKAFF.

The J gene is TRBJ1-2, the V gene TRBV7-3; 11 bases map to TRBD1. Germline CDR1 is SGHTA and CDR2 is FQGTGA. CDR3 length equals 14 residues. With 5 bases clipped from V and 6 bases from J, the junction kept 5 bases outside the gene matches. This chain's CDR3 is CASSLGQGADGYTF. CDR3 nucleotides: TGTGCCAGCAGCCTAGGACAGGGGGCAGATGGCTACACCTTC.

The chain has TRBV7-2 and TRBJ2-1, with TRBD2 matching over 12 bases. The trim removed 5 bases at V and 7 bases at J, leaving 3 bases unmatched. Germline V CDR1 and CDR2: SGHTA, FQGNSA. The CDR3 has 14 amino acids. The CDR3, as DNA: TGTGCCAGCAGCCCGGGGACTAGCGGGAATGAGCAGTTCTTC. Protein product: CASSPGTSGNEQFF.

The chain joins TRBV19 to TRBJ2-1, with 11 bases aligning to TRBD2. The V gene end was trimmed by 8 bases and the J gene end by 5 bases; junction bases not matched to a gene: 5. The CDR3 totals 14 residues. CDR1 and CDR2 from the germline V gene are LNHDA and SQIVND (reference sequence). The CDR3 nucleotides are TGTGCCAGTGTCACTAGCGGGAGCCACAATGAGCAGTTCTTC. Its translation: CASVTSGSHNEQFF.

A note on this clone: One junction end does not reproduce the germline sequence, and a read error may be involved. The chain combines TRBV2 with TRBJ2-3, with TRBD2 matching over 16 bases. The V gene's germline CDR1 is SNHLY and CDR2 FYNNEI. There are 14 residues in the CDR3. The DNA for the CDR3 is TGTGCCAGCAGTAAGGGACTAGCGGGGGGGTCCAGCGTTTTT. Translating gives CASSKGLAGGSSVF.

Only one count was recorded for this clone. V is TRBV4-3 and J is TRBJ1-4; D remains unclear. The CDR3 is made up of 16 amino acids. V lost 0 bases and J lost 6, with 14 bases in between. Germline CDR1 reads LGHNA; CDR2 reads YSLEER. The CDR3 protein is CASSQEFLEFHEKLFF. CDR3 nucleotide sequence: TGCGCCAGCAGCCAAGAATTTTTGGAGTTTCATGAAAAACTGTTTTTT.

The chain couples TRBV13 to TRBJ1-5, with 9 positions matching TRBD1. The CDR3 totals 15 residues. V lost 4 bases to trimming and J lost 3 bases; unmatched junction nucleotides: 4. Per germline, CDR1 PRHDT and CDR2 FYEKMQ (reference sequence). This chain's CDR3 is CASSYGTGNNQPQHF. CDR3 nucleotides: TGTGCCAGCAGCTACGGGACAGGGAACAATCAGCCCCAGCATTTT.

The chain is built from TRBV4-1 and TRBJ1-2; TRBD1 aligns across 8 bases. Per the germline V gene, CDR1 is MGHRA and CDR2 is YSYEKL. The CDR3 is 15 amino acids. Trimming removed 3 bases from V and 8 bases from J; junction bases left unmatched: 11. The CDR3 protein is CASSHPGTGSEGYTF. CDR3 coding DNA: TGCGCCAGCAGCCACCCGGGGACAGGCTCGGAGGGCTACACCTTC.

V and J are TRBV11-2 and TRBJ2-7, with 7 bases identical to TRBD1. Unmatched junction bases numbered 5, after V lost 3 bases and J lost 6 bases. The CDR3 loop spans 13 amino acids. From germline, CDR1 is SGHAT and CDR2 FQNNGV. CDR3 DNA: TGTGCCAGCAGCTTCCCCGGGACAGCCGAGCAGTACGTC. Translation gives CASSFPGTAEQYV.

This clone was seen only a few times. The rearrangement links TRBV4-1 to TRBJ1-2, with 8 bases fitting TRBD1. The CDR3 runs to 15 residues. Germline V gene sequence: CDR1 MGHRA, CDR2 YSYEKL. J lost 6 bases, V lost 0 bases, and 6 bases had no gene match. The CDR3 DNA sequence: TGCGCCAGCAGCCAAGACGCAGGGGGCGGGGATGGCTACACCTTC. Its protein is CASSQDAGGGDGYTF.

The V and J genes are TRBV9 and TRBJ1-3; no clear D gene. The V end lost 0 bases, the J end lost 7 bases, and 11 bases lay between the germline ends. This CDR3 comprises 14 residues. Germline V gene lookup returns CDR1 SGDLS and CDR2 YYNGEE. For the CDR3, the DNA is TGTGCCAGCAGCGTAGCTCAGATCCCTAACACCATATATTTT. Amino acid sequence: CASSVAQIPNTIYF.

This chain links TRBV3-1 (or the pseudogene TRBV3-2) with TRBJ2-5; D perhaps matches TRBD2 (5 bases). This CDR3 is 17 amino acids long. Germline CDR1 reads LGHDT; CDR2 reads YNNKEL (reference sequence). Trimming shortened V by 1 base and J by 2 bases, and 17 bases separated the two germline ends. The chain's CDR3 is CASSQVAPGSGQETQYF. The CDR3, as DNA: TGTGCCAGCAGCCAAGTGGCTCCGGGGTCGGGTCAAGAGACCCAGTACTTC.

The V call is TRBV5-1, the J call TRBJ2-3; 12 bases agree with TRBD2. The germline CDR1 and CDR2 sequences are SGHRS and YFSETQ. The V and J ends lost 4 bases and 1 base, in that order; junction bases with no gene match: 13. The CDR3 spans 19 residues. In nucleotides, the CDR3 is TGCGCCAGCAGCCCGGGACTAGCGGGCCCGTCGTCCGGCACAGATACGCAGTATTTT. It yields the protein CASSPGLAGPSSGTDTQYF.